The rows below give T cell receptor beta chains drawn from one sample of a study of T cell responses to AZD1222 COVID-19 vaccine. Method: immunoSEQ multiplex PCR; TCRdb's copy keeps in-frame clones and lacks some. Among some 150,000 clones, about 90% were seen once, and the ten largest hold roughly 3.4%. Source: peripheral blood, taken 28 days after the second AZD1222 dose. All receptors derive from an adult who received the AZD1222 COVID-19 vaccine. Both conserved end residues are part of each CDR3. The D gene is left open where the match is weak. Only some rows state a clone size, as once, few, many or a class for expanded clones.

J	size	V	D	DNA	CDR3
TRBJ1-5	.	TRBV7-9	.	TGTGCCAGCAGCTTAGGGCAGGGTCAGCCCCAGCATTTT	CASSLGQGQPQHF
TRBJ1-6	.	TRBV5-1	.	TGCGCCAGCTCCCATGGCGTGAATAATTCACCCCTCCACTTT	CASSHGVNNSPLHF
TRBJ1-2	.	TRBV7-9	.	TGTGCCAGCAGCCCATCGGGACATCGCGGCTACACCTTC	CASSPSGHRGYTF
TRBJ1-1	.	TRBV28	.	TGTGCCAGCAGTCTAGGGCAGGACACTGAAGCTTTCTTT	CASSLGQDTEAFF
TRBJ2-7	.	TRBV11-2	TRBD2	TGTGCCAGCAGCTACGGACTAGCGGAGACCTACGAGCAGTACTTC	CASSYGLAETYEQYF
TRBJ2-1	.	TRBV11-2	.	TGTGCCAGCAGCTTAGCGGGAGCTTACAATGAGCAGTTCTTC	CASSLAGAYNEQFF
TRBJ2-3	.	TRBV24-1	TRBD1	TGTGCCACCACCGGGACAGGGAGGACAGATACGCAGTATTTT	CATTGTGRTDTQYF
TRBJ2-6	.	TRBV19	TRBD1	TGTGCCAGTAGTATGGACAGGTTGAGGTCTGGGGCCAACGTCCTGACTTTC	CASSMDRLRSGANVLTF
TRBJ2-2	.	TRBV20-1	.	TGCAGTGCTAGAGTATCCGGGGAGCTGTTTTTT	CSARVSGELFF
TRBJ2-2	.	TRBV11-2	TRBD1	TGTGCCAGCAGCTTAAAGGGGACAGGGCTGTACACCGGGGAGCTGTTTTTT	CASSLKGTGLYTGELFF
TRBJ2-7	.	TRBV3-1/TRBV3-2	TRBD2	TGTGCCAGCAGCCAAGGCGGGAGACCCTACGAGCAGTACTTC	CASSQGGRPYEQYF
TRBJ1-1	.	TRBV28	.	TGTGCCAGCATAAACAGGGCGCTGAACACTGAAGCTTTCTTT	CASINRALNTEAFF
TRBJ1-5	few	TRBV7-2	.	TGTGCCAGCAGTGTGCAACGCAATCAGCCCCAGCATTTT	CASSVQRNQPQHF
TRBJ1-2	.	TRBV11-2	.	TGTGCCAGCAGCTTCGGGGGAAAGGGCTACACCTTC	CASSFGGKGYTF
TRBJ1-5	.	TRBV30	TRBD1	TGTGCCTGGAATGTGCAGGGGGTTAATCAGCCCCAGCATTTT	CAWNVQGVNQPQHF
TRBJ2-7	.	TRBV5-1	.	TGCGCCAGCAGCCCGTCCGGGACAACCCCGGGGGAGCAGTACTTC	CASSPSGTTPGEQYF
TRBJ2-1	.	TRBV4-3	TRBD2	TGCGCCAGCAGCCCTAGCGGGACTTACAATGAGCAGTTCTTC	CASSPSGTYNEQFF
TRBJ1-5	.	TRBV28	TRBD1	TGTGCCAGCACGATACAGGGGAGAGGCTCTCAGCCCCAGCATTTT	CASTIQGRGSQPQHF
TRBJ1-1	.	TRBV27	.	TGTGCCACCCACGATGGGGGGACGAACACTGAAGCTTTCTTT	CATHDGGTNTEAFF
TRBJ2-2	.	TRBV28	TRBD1	TGTGCCAGCAGACAGGGGTTTAACACCGGGGAGCTGTTTTTT	CASRQGFNTGELFF
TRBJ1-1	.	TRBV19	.	TGTGCCAGTAGTTGGGGAGGTGGGGACACTGAAGCTTTCTTT	CASSWGGGDTEAFF
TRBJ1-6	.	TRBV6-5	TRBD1	TGTGCCAGCAGTTATGGGAACAGGGGTAATTCACCCCTCCACTTT	CASSYGNRGNSPLHF
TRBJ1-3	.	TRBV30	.	TGTGCCTGGAGTCCGGGGTCCGGAAACACCATATATTTT	CAWSPGSGNTIYF
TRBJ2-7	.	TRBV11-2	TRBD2	TGTGCCAGCAGCTTAGCACCGGGACTAGCGGGGGCCTACGAGCAGTACTTC	CASSLAPGLAGAYEQYF
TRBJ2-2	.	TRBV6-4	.	TGTGCCAGCAGTCCGAGGGACTCCTCCGGGGAGCTGTTTTTT	CASSPRDSSGELFF
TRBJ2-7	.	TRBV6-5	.	TGTGCCAGCAGTTCCCAGGGGGGGCCCTACGAGCAGTACTTC	CASSSQGGPYEQYF
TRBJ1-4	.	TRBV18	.	TGTGCCAGCTCACCTTCCCAGGAGGAAAAACTGTTTTTT	CASSPSQEEKLFF
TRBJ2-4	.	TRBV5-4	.	TGTGCCAGCAGCGGCGGGGACGTAGCCAAAAACATTCAGTACTTC	CASSGGDVAKNIQYF
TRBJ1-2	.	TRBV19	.	TGTGCCAGTAGTAACGGGGAGAGGTATGGCTACACCTTC	CASSNGERYGYTF